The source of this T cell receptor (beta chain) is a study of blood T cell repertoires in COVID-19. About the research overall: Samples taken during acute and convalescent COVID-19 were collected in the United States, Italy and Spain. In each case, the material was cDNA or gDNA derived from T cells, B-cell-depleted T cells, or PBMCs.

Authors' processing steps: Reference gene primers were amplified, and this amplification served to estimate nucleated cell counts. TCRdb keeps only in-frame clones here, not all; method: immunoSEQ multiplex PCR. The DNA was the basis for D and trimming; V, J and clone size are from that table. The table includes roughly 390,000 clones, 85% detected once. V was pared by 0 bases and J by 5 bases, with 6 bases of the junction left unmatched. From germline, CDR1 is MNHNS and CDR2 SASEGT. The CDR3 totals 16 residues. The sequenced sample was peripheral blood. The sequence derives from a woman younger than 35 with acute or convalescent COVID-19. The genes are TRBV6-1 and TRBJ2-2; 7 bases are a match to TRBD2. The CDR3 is CASSEAFGRRTGELFF. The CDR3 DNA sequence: TGTGCCAGCAGTGAAGCTTTCGGGAGGCGGACCGGGGAGCTGTTTTTT.